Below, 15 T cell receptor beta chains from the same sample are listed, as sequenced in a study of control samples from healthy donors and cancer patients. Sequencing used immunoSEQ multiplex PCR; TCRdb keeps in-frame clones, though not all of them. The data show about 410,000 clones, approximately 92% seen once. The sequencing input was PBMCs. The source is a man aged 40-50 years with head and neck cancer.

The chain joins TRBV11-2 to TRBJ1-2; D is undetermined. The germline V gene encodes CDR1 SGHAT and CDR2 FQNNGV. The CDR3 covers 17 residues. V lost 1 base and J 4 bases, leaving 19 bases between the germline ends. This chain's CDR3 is CASSLGIWHLLIYGYTF. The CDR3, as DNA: TGTGCCAGCAGCTTAGGTATATGGCACCTCCTCATCTATGGCTACACCTTC.

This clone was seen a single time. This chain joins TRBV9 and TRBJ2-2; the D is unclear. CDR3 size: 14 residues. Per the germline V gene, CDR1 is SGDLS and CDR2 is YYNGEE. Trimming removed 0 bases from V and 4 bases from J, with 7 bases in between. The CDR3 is CASSVGWSTGELFF. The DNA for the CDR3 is TGTGCCAGCAGCGTAGGGTGGAGCACCGGGGAGCTGTTTTTT.

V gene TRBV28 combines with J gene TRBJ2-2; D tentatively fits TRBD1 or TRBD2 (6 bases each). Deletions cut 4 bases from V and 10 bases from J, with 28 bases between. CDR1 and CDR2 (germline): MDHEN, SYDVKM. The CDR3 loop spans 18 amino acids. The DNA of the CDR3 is TGTGCCAGCAGTTCCAGGTGGGGGAGGACAGTCTTGGCCTTGGAGCTGTTTTTT. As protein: CASSSRWGRTVLALELFF.

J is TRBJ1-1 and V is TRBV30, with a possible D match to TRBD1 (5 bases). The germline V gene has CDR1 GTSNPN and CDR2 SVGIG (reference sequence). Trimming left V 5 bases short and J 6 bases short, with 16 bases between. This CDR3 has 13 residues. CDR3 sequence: CAWGTGVGSEAFF. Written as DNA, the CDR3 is TGTGCCTGGGGGACGGGGGTTGGTTCTGAAGCTTTCTTT.

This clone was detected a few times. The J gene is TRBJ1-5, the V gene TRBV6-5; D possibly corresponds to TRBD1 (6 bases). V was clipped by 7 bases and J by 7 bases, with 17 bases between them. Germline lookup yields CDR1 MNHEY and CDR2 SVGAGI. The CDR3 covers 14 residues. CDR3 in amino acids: CASTSPTGIQPQHF. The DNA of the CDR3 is TGTGCCAGCACCTCACCCACAGGGATACAGCCCCAGCATTTT.

The DNA for the CDR3 is TGTGCCAGCAGCGCTCAGGGCCACCCGGTCACAGATACGCAGTATTTT. Residues: CASSAQGHPVTDTQYF. This chain links TRBV9 with TRBJ2-3; TRBD1 is a possible D gene (5 bases). The CDR3 has 16 amino acids. Per germline, CDR1 SGDLS and CDR2 YYNGEE. The ends were cut back, 3 bases at V and 2 bases at J, with 16 bases in the middle. Supplemented by reference TRBV9 and TRBJ2-3, the full variable domain reads DSGVTQTPKHLITATGQRVTLRCSPRSGDLSVYWYQQSLDQGLQFLIQYYNGEERAKGNILERFSAQQFPDLHSELNLSSLELGDSALYFCASSAQGHPVTDTQYFGPGTRLTVL.

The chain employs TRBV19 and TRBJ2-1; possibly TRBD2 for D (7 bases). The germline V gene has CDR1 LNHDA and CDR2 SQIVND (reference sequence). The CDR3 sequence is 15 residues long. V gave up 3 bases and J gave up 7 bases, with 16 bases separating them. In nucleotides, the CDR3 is TGTGCCAGTAGTATGTCGGCAGGGAGGGGGAATGAGCAGTTCTTC. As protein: CASSMSAGRGNEQFF.

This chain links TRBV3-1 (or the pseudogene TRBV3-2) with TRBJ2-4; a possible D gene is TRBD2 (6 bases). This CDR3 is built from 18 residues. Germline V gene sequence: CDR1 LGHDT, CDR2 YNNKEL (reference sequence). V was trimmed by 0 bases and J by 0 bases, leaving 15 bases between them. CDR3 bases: TGTGCCAGCAGCCAAGATCTCGGAGGGTGGGGAGCCAAAAACATTCAGTACTTC. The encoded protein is CASSQDLGGWGAKNIQYF.

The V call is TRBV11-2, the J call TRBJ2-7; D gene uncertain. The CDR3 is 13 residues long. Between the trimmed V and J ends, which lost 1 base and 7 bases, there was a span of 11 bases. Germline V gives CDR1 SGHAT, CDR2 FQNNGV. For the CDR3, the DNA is TGTGCCAGCAGCTTAGTAGGTTGTGAAGAGCAGTACTTC. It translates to CASSLVGCEEQYF. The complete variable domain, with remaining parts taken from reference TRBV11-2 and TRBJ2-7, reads EAGVAQSPRYKIIEKRQSVAFWCNPISGHATLYWYQQILGQGPKLLIQFQNNGVVDDSQLPKDRFSAERLKGVDSTLKIQPAKLEDSAVYLCASSLVGCEEQYFGPGTRLTVT.

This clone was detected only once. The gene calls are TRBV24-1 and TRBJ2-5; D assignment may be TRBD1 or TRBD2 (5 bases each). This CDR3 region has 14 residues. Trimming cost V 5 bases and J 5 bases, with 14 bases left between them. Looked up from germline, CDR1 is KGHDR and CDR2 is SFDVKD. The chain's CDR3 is CATSASPREETQYF. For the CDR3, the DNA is TGTGCCACCAGTGCCTCCCCCAGGGAGGAGACCCAGTACTTC.

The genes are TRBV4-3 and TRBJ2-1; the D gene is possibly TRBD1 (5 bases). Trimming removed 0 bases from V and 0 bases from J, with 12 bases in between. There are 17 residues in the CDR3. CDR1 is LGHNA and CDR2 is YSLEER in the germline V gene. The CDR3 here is CASSQDVGLFSYNEQFF. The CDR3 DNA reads TGCGCCAGCAGCCAAGATGTGGGGCTCTTCTCCTACAATGAGCAGTTCTTC.

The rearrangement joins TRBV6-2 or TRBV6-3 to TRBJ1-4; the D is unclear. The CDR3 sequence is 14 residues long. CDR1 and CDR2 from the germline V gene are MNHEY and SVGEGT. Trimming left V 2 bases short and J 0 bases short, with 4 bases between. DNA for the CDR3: TGTGCCAGCAGTTACGGTGCAACTAATGAAAAACTGTTTTTT. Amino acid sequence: CASSYGATNEKLFF.

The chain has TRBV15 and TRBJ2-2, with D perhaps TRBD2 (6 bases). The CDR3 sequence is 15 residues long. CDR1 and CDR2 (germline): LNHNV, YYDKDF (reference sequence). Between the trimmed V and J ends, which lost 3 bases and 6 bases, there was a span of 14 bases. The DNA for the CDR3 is TGTGCCACCAGCAGCTCGAAAGGAGGGTCCGGGGAGCTGTTTTTT. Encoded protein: CATSSSKGGSGELFF.

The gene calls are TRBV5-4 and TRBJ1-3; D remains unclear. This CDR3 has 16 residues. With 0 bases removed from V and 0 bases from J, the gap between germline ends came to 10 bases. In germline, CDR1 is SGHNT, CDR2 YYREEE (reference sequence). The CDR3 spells CASSLGQPLSGNTIYF. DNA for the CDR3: TGTGCCAGCAGCTTGGGCCAGCCGCTCTCTGGAAACACCATATATTTT.

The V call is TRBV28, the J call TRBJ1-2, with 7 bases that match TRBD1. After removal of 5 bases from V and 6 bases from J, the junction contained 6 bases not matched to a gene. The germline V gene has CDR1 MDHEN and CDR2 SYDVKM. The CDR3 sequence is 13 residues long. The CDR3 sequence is CASSRRGLDGYTF. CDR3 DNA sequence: TGTGCCAGCAGTCGGAGGGGGCTGGATGGCTACACCTTC.